Described below is a single TCR beta chain sequence and its context. Its antigen is undetermined. Germline CDR1 and CDR2: LNHNV and YYDKDF (reference sequence). V shed 3 bases, J shed 1 base, and the junction held 2 bases outside the gene matches. The CDR3 has 15 amino acids. The source of the sample is a study of cytomegalovirus exposure and HLA in healthy donors. Study conclusions and caveats: The investigators catalogued under 200 TCR beta chains as cytomegalovirus-associated. A likely sequencing artifact accounted for one observed cluster of highly shared sequence variants.

Each donor's status was that of a healthy bone marrow donor. Primers for the PCR totalled 60 Vbeta and 13 Jbeta. Assay: immunoSEQ multiplex PCR; the TCRdb copy retains only in-frame clones and omits some. This sample has some 150,000 clones, with 77% found just once. Sequenced material: PBMCs. The chain carries TRBV15 and TRBJ2-3; TRBD1 matches at 9 bases. The clonotype originates from a woman aged 40 to 49 in good health and CMV-seronegative. The DNA for the CDR3 is TGTGCCACCAGCAGCCGGGACAGGGGCACAGATACGCAGTATTTT. This encodes CATSSRDRGTDTQYF.